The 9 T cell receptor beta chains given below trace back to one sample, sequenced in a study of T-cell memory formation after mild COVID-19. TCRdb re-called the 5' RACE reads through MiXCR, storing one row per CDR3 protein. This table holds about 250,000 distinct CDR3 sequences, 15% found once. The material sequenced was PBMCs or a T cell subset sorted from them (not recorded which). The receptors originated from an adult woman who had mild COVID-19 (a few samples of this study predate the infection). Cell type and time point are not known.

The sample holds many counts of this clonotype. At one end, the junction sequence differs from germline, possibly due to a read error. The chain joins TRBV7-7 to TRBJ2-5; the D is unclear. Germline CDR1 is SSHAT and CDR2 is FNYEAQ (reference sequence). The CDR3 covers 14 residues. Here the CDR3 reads CASSLDITTETQYF. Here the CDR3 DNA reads TGTGCTAGCAGCTTAGATATTACCACGGAGACCCAGTACTTC.

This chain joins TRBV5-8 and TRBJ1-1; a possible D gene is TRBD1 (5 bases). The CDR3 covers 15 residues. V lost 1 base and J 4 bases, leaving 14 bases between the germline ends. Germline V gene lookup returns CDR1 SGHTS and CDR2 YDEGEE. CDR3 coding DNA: TGTGCCAGCAGCTTGAGTGTCAGGGAGGGCACTGAAGCTTTCTTT. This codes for CASSLSVREGTEAFF.

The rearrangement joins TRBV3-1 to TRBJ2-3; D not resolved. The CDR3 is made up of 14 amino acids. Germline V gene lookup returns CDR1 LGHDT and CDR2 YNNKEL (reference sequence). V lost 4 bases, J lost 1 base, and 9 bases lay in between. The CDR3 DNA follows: TGTGCCAGCAGCCCTATCCTGGGCACAGATACGCAGTATTTT. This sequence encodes CASSPILGTDTQYF.

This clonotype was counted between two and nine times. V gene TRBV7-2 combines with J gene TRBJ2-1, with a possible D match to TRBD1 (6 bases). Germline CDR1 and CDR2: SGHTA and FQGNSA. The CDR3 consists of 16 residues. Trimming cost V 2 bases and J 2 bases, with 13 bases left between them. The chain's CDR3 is CASSLTAGTTYNEQFF. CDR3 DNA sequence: TGTGCCAGCAGCTTAACTGCCGGGACAACCTACAATGAGCAGTTCTTC.

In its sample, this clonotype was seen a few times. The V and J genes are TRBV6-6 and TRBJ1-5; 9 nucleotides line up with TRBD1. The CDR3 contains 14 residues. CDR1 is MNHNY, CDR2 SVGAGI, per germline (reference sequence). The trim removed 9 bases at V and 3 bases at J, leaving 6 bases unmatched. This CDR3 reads CASGRQGVNQPQHF. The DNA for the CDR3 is TGTGCCAGTGGTCGACAGGGGGTCAATCAGCCCCAGCATTTT.

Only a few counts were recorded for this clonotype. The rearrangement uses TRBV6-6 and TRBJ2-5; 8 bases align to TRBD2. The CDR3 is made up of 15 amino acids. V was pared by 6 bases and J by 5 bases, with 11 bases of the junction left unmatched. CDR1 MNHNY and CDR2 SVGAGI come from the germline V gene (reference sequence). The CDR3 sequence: CASRPRSGGGETQYF. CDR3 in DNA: TGTGCCAGCAGACCAAGGAGCGGGGGTGGGGAGACCCAGTACTTC.

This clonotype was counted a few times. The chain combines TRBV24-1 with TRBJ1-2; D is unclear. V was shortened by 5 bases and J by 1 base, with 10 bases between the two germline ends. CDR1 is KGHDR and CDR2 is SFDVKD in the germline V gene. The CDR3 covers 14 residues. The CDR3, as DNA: TGTGCCACCAGTGGTGACATCCTTAACTATGGCTACACCTTC. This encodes CATSGDILNYGYTF.

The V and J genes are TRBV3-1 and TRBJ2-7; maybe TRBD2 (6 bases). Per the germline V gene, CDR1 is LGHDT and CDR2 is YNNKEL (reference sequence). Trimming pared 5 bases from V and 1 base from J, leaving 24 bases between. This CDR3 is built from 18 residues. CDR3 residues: CASSTIPRARGESYEQYF. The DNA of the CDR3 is TGTGCCAGCAGCACCATCCCTCGAGCTCGCGGGGAATCCTACGAGCAGTACTTC.

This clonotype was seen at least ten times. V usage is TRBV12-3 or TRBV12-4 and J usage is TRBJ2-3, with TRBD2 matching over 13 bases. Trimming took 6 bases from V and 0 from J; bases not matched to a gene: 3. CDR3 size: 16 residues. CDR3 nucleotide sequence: TGTGCCAGCAGCTTGGGACTAGCGGGGAGCACAGATACGCAGTATTTT. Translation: CASSLGLAGSTDTQYF.